This T cell receptor (beta chain) was captured by sequencing in a study of read filtering for tumor transcriptome and immune sequencing. The library was built from roughly 400 ng RNA with molecular barcoded adaptors for alpha/delta and beta/gamma chains. TCRdb reanalysed the reads using MiXCR and keeps one entry per CDR3 protein. The sample contains roughly 60,000 distinct CDR3 sequences, 20% to 25% of which appear only once. This clonotype was detected many times. Sequencing input: a population of CD138-negative cells sorted from bone marrow. This clonotype was sampled from a donor aged 40 or over with multiple myeloma.

The CDR3 spells CASSLPPDRVRPFF. CDR3 nucleotides: TGTGCCAGCAGTCTACCCCCGGACAGGGTTCGACCCTTCTTC. The gene calls are TRBV12-3 or TRBV12-4 and TRBJ2-1; the match to TRBD1 covers 8 bases. J gave up 16 bases and V 5 bases, and 16 bases lay outside the gene matches. The CDR3 contains 14 residues.